The clone carrying this T cell receptor beta chain was found a few times. This specimen belongs to a study of blood T cell repertoires in COVID-19. Germline-derived CDR1 and CDR2 are SGHVS and FQNEAQ. The CDR3 spans 14 residues. V was pared by 2 bases and J by 4 bases, with 11 bases between. Here immunoSEQ multiplex PCR was the method, and the copy in TCRdb shows in-frame clones only, minus some. This sample has around 220,000 clones, with more than 65% found just once. The specimen sequenced was peripheral blood. This chain joins TRBV7-8 and TRBJ1-2; a possible D gene is TRBD1 (5 bases). This sequence was found in a woman between 40 and 50 years old with active or convalescent COVID-19. The CDR3 DNA reads as TGTGCCAGCAGCTTATGGGGGGTTGGCTATGGCTACACCTTC. Translating gives CASSLWGVGYGYTF.